Listed here are 16 T cell receptor beta chains from one sample, sequenced in a study of T cell responses to AZD1222 COVID-19 vaccine. This table comes from immunoSEQ multiplex PCR, and its TCRdb copy is limited to in-frame clones, with some not included. The table records 100,000 to 150,000 clones, roughly 90% of them present only once. The source material was peripheral blood, sampled on day 0 of AZD1222 vaccination. These receptors all stem from an adult in good health.

The chain has TRBV7-2 and TRBJ2-7, with D unclear. The CDR3 totals 14 residues. Trimming left V 2 bases short and J 5 bases short, with 13 bases between. Germline assignment: CDR1 SGHTA and CDR2 FQGNSA. DNA of the CDR3: TGTGCCAGCAGCTTACGGAAGGGTTCCCACGAGCAGTACTTC. Translated: CASSLRKGSHEQYF.

The rearrangement joins TRBV29-1 to TRBJ1-1; 10 bases line up with TRBD1. Germline CDR1 and CDR2: SQVTM and ANQGSEA. V was pared by 1 base and J by 4 bases, with 9 bases of the junction left unmatched. The CDR3 has 16 amino acids. Here the CDR3 reads CSVEGTDRGISTEAFF. For the CDR3, the DNA is TGCAGCGTTGAAGGGACGGACAGGGGGATATCCACTGAAGCTTTCTTT.

This sequence joins TRBV2 and TRBJ1-5; possibly TRBD1 for D (5 bases). Germline-derived CDR1 and CDR2 are SNHLY and FYNNEI. Trimming took off 11 bases at V and 4 bases at J, with 15 bases between the two ends. This CDR3 is built from 13 residues. CDR3 sequence reads: CAFGGQGNQPQHF. The CDR3 DNA reads TGTGCCTTTGGAGGGCAGGGAAATCAGCCCCAGCATTTT.

This clone has just one count. This chain connects TRBV7-2 to TRBJ2-4; 9 bases line up with TRBD1. The CDR3 sequence is 15 residues long. V shed 1 base and J 3 bases; nucleotides not matched to a gene: 1. The V gene's germline CDR1 is SGHTA and CDR2 FQGNSA. CDR3 DNA sequence: TGTGCCAGCAGCTTAGGACAGGGGGGCAAAAACATTCAGTACTTC. Its protein product is CASSLGQGGKNIQYF.

This clone was detected only a few times. The V call is TRBV27, the J call TRBJ1-5; unclear D gene. In germline, CDR1 is MNHEY, CDR2 SMNVEV (reference sequence). The CDR3 is 15 amino acids. V shed 0 bases and J shed 2 bases, with 8 bases lying between them. CDR3: CASSLSGPRNQPQHF. The CDR3 region has the DNA TGTGCCAGCAGTTTATCCGGGCCTCGCAATCAGCCCCAGCATTTT.

The V and J genes are TRBV14 and TRBJ1-4; TRBD1 agrees at 8 bases. The V gene's germline CDR1 is SGHDN and CDR2 FVKESK. The CDR3 is 16 residues long. V shed 2 bases, J shed 7 bases, and the junction held 9 bases outside the gene matches. CDR3 in DNA: TGTGCCAGCAGCCAATACCCGGGACAGGCATCTGAAAAACTGTTTTTT. Amino acids: CASSQYPGQASEKLFF. The whole variable domain, filled in from reference TRBV14 and TRBJ1-4, reads EAGVTQFPSHSVIEKGQTVTLRCDPISGHDNLYWYRRVMGKEIKFLLHFVKESKQDESGMPNNRFLAERTGGTYSTLKVQPAELEDSGVYFCASSQYPGQASEKLFFGSGTQLSVL.

This sequence joins TRBV12-3 or TRBV12-4 and TRBJ1-2, with 8 bases lining up with TRBD1. This CDR3 is built from 13 residues. With V trimmed by 6 bases and J by 6 bases, 6 bases remained unmatched. The CDR3 nucleotides read TGTGCCAGCAGCTACGACAGGGGACATGGCTACACCTTC. Translation: CASSYDRGHGYTF.

The rearrangement links TRBV18 to TRBJ2-1; no reliable D call. Trimming took 0 bases from V and 9 from J, leaving 15 bases between them. CDR1 and CDR2 (germline): KGHSH, LQKENI. The CDR3 runs 15 residues. DNA for the CDR3: TGTGCCAGCTCACCACCGGGCCAACCTGCTGGTGAGCAGTTCTTC. Encoded protein: CASSPPGQPAGEQFF. Full variable domain (missing parts from reference TRBV18 and TRBJ2-1): NAGVMQNPRHLVRRRGQEARLRCSPMKGHSHVYWYRQLPEEGLKFMVYLQKENIIDESGMPKERFSAEFPKEGPSILRIQQVVRGDSAAYFCASSPPGQPAGEQFFGPGTRLTVL.

The chain is built from TRBV7-2 and TRBJ2-1; D is perhaps TRBD2 (6 bases). The germline gives CDR1 SGHTA, CDR2 FQGNSA. The CDR3 has 14 amino acids. Trimming took 5 bases from V and 5 from J, leaving 13 bases between them. Written as DNA, the CDR3 is TGTGCCAGCAGCCCCTGGGGGGACCACAATGAGCAGTTCTTC. Its translation: CASSPWGDHNEQFF. The full variable domain, rest sourced from reference TRBV7-2 and TRBJ2-1, is GAGVSQSPSNKVTEKGKDVELRCDPISGHTALYWYRQSLGQGLEFLIYFQGNSAPDKSGLPSDRFSAERTGGSVSTLTIQRTQQEDSAVYLCASSPWGDHNEQFFGPGTRLTVL.

V is TRBV6-1 and J is TRBJ2-1; weak D call: TRBD2 (6 bases). Germline loops: CDR1 MNHNS, CDR2 SASEGT. Trimming cost V 0 bases and J 2 bases, with 11 bases left between them. This CDR3 has 16 residues. The CDR3 here is CASSEATSFPYNEQFF. Written as DNA, the CDR3 is TGTGCCAGCAGTGAAGCGACTAGTTTCCCCTACAATGAGCAGTTCTTC.

This clone was counted a single time. The rearrangement uses TRBV5-6 and TRBJ1-2; TRBD1 matches at 7 bases. The CDR3 consists of 18 residues. Germline V lookup: CDR1 SGHDT, CDR2 YYEEEE. Trimming removed 0 bases from V and 5 bases from J; junction bases left unmatched: 16. This chain's CDR3 is CASSLVAEGQGGLYGYTF. The CDR3 bases are TGTGCCAGCAGCTTGGTGGCGGAAGGTCAGGGGGGACTATATGGCTACACCTTC.

The gene calls are TRBV7-6 and TRBJ1-4, with a weak D call TRBD1 (5 bases). Trimming stripped 5 bases from V and 8 bases from J, with 18 bases between. Germline CDR1 SGHVS, CDR2 FNYEAQ. The CDR3 consists of 15 residues. CDR3: CASSPSPGLGEKLFF. CDR3 nucleotides: TGTGCCAGCAGCCCTTCCCCAGGGTTGGGGGAAAAACTGTTTTTT. Full variable domain (outside the CDR3, taken from reference TRBV7-6 and TRBJ1-4): GAGVSQSPRYKVTKRGQDVALRCDPISGHVSLYWYRQALGQGPEFLTYFNYEAQQDKSGLPNDRFSAERPEGSISTLTIQRTEQRDSAMYRCASSPSPGLGEKLFFGSGTQLSVL.

The V and J genes are TRBV19 and TRBJ1-5, with a weak D call TRBD1 (5 bases). V was pared by 6 bases and J by 7 bases, with 13 bases between. CDR3 length: 13 amino acids. Germline CDR1 LNHDA, CDR2 SQIVND (reference sequence). The CDR3 bases are TGTGCCAGTAGGTCCGGGGCGCGACAGCCCCAGCATTTT. This gives the protein CASRSGARQPQHF.

CDR3: CASSQDRAGSSYNSPLHF. The CDR3 DNA is TGCGCCAGCAGCCAAGACAGGGCGGGTAGCTCCTATAATTCACCCCTCCACTTT. The V and J genes are TRBV4-3 and TRBJ1-6, with D tentatively TRBD1 (5 bases). The V end was cut by 0 bases, the J end by 0 bases, with 12 bases between. Germline-derived CDR1 and CDR2 are LGHNA and YSLEER. This CDR3 spans 18 amino acids.

The chain links TRBV7-2 to TRBJ2-5, with 9 bases that match TRBD1. V was clipped by 4 bases and J by 5 bases; unmatched bases: 8. The CDR3 runs to 15 residues. Germline V CDR1 and CDR2: SGHTA, FQGNSA. CDR3 amino acids: CASSSPGTGSETQYF. CDR3 nucleotides: TGTGCCAGCAGCTCGCCCGGGACAGGGAGTGAGACCCAGTACTTC.

The V call is TRBV4-1, the J call TRBJ1-1, with 7 positions matching TRBD1. There are 14 residues in the CDR3. Losses at the gene ends were 7 bases for V and 6 bases for J; bases not matched to a gene: 11. The germline V gene encodes CDR1 MGHRA and CDR2 YSYEKL. CDR3 bases: TGCGCCAGCACGGGACAGATAATTGGCTCTGAAGCTTTCTTT. Amino acids: CASTGQIIGSEAFF.